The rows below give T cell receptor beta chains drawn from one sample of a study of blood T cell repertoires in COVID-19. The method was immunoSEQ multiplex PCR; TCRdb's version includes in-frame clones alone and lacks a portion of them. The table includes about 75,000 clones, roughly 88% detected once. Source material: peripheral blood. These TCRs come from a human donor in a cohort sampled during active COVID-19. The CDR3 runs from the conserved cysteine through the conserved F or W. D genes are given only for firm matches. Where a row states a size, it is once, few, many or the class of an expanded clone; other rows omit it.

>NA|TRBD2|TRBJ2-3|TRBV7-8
CASSLRGRGGRSTDTQYF
TGTGCCAGCAGCTTACGGGGCCGGGGGGGGCGCAGCACAGATACGCAGTATTTT
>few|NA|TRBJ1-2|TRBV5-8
CASSSVGVNYGYTF
TGTGCCAGCAGCTCGGTCGGGGTCAACTATGGCTACACCTTC
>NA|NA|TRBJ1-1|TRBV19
CASSTIRVQQNTEAFF
TGTGCCAGTAGTACCATCAGGGTCCAACAGAACACTGAAGCTTTCTTT
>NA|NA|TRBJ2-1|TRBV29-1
CREGAHVPFF
TGCAGAGAGGGAGCCCACGTACCGTTCTTC
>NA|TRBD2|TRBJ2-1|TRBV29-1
CSVGSSGGREQFF
TGCAGCGTTGGGTCTAGCGGGGGACGTGAGCAGTTCTTC
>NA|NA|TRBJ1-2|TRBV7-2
CASRFTGPYGYTF
TGTGCCAGCAGATTCACAGGACCCTATGGCTACACCTTC
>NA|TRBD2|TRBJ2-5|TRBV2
CASSVPPGGPRKETQYF
TGTGCCAGCAGTGTCCCTCCGGGGGGGCCAAGAAAAGAGACCCAGTACTTC
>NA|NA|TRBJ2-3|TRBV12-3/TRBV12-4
CASSSGAEDTQYF
TGTGCCAGCAGTTCGGGAGCCGAGGATACGCAGTATTTT
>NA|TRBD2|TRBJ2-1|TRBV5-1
CASSLAGGKGNEQFF
TGCGCCAGCAGCTTGGCGGGGGGTAAGGGCAATGAGCAGTTCTTC
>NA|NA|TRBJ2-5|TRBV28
CASSFGGEETQYF
TGTGCCAGCAGTTTTGGAGGGGAAGAGACCCAGTACTTC
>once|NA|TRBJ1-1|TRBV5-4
CASTYATVNTEAFF
TGTGCCAGCACCTATGCGACAGTGAACACTGAAGCTTTCTTT
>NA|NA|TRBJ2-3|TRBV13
CASSSSSVGTDTQYF
TGTGCCAGCAGCTCCTCTAGCGTGGGCACAGATACGCAGTATTTT
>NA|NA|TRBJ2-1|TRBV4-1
CASSQEQVYNEQFF
TGCGCCAGCAGCCAAGAACAGGTTTACAATGAGCAGTTCTTC
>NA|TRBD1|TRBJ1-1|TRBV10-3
CAMRTGEHTEAFF
TGTGCCATGAGGACAGGGGAACACACTGAAGCTTTCTTT
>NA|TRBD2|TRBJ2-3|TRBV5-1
CASSSGLAGADSTDTQYF
TGCGCCAGCAGCTCGGGACTAGCGGGGGCCGATAGCACAGATACGCAGTATTTT
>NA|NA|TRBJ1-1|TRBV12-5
CASGLVSSAGAEAFF
TGTGCTAGTGGTTTGGTGAGTTCGGCAGGGGCTGAAGCTTTCTTT
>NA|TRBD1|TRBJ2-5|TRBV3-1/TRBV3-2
CASSTTGTGGPGETQYF
TGTGCCAGCAGTACCACCGGGACAGGGGGCCCTGGAGAGACCCAGTACTTC
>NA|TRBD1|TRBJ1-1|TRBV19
CASSPGTGYKAFF
TGTGCCAGTAGTCCCGGGACAGGGTACAAAGCTTTCTTT
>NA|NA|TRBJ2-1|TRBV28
CASSLDARRSSYNEQFF
TGTGCCAGCAGTTTAGACGCCCGCCGGAGCTCCTACAATGAGCAGTTCTTC
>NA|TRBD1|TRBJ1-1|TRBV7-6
CASSFAGGARTEAFF
TGTGCCAGCAGCTTCGCAGGGGGCGCGAGGACTGAAGCTTTCTTT
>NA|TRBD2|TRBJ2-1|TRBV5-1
CASSLTSGDLGFF
TGCGCCAGCAGCTTGACAAGCGGGGATCTGGGGTTCTTC